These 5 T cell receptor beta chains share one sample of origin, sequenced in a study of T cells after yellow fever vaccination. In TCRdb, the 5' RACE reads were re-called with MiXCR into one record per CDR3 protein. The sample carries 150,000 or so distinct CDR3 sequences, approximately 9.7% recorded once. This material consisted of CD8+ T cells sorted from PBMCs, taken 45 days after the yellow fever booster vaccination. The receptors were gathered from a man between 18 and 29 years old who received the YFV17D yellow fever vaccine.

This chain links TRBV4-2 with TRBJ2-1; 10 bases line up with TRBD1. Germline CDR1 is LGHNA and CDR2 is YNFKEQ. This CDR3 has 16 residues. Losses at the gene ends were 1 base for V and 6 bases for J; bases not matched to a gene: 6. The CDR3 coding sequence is TGTGCCAGCAGCCAAGTACGGACAGGGGGACCCAATGAGCAGTTCTTC. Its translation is CASSQVRTGGPNEQFF.

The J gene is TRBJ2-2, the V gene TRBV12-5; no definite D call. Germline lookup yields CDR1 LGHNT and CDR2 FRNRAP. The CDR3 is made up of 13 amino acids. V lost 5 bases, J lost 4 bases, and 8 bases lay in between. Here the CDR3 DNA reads TGTGCTAGTGGTCCGCCTGCCACCGGGGAGCTGTTTTTT. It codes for CASGPPATGELFF.

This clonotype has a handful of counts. The CDR3 here is CANSGGRGTGELFF. For the CDR3, the DNA is TGTGCCAACAGCGGGGGTCGGGGGACCGGGGAGCTGTTTTTT. V usage is TRBV2 and J usage is TRBJ2-2; 8 positions match TRBD2. This CDR3 region has 14 residues. V shed 10 bases, J shed 5 bases, and the junction held 9 bases outside the gene matches. Germline CDR1 reads SNHLY; CDR2 reads FYNNEI. Drawing the rest from reference TRBV2 and TRBJ2-2, the complete variable domain is EPEVTQTPSHQVTQMGQEVILRCVPISNHLYFYWYRQILGQKVEFLVSFYNNEISEKSEIFDDQFSVERPDGSNFTLKIRSTKLEDSAMYFCANSGGRGTGELFFGEGSRLTVL.

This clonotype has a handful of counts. DNA for the CDR3: TGTGCCAGCAGACCTTTGAGGGGAAGGGGTGAAGCTTTCTTT. Its protein product is CASRPLRGRGEAFF. The chain combines TRBV2 with TRBJ1-1; a possible D gene is TRBD1 (5 bases). The V end lost 6 bases, the J end lost 7 bases, and 18 bases lay between the germline ends. This CDR3 is 14 amino acids long. Germline assignment: CDR1 SNHLY and CDR2 FYNNEI.

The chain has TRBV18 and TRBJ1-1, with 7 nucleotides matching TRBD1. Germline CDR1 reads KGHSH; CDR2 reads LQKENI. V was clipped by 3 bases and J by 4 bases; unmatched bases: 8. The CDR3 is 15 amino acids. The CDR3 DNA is TGTGCCAGCTCACCTCTCGAACCAGGGGGCACTGAAGCTTTCTTT. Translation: CASSPLEPGGTEAFF.